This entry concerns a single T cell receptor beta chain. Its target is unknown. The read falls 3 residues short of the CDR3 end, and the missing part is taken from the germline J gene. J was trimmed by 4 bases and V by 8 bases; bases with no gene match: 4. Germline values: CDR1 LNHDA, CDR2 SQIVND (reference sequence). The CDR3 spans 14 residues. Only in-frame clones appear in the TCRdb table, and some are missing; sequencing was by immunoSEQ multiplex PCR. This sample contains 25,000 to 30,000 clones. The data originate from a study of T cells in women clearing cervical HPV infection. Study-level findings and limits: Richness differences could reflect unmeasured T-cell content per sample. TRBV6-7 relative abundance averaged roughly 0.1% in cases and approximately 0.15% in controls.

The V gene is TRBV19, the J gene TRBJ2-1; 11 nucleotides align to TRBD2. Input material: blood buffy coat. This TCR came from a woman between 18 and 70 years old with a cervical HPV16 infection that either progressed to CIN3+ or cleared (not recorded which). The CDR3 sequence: CASGTSGSYNEQFF. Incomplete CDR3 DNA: TGTGCCAGTGGCACTAGCGGGAGTTACAATGAG.